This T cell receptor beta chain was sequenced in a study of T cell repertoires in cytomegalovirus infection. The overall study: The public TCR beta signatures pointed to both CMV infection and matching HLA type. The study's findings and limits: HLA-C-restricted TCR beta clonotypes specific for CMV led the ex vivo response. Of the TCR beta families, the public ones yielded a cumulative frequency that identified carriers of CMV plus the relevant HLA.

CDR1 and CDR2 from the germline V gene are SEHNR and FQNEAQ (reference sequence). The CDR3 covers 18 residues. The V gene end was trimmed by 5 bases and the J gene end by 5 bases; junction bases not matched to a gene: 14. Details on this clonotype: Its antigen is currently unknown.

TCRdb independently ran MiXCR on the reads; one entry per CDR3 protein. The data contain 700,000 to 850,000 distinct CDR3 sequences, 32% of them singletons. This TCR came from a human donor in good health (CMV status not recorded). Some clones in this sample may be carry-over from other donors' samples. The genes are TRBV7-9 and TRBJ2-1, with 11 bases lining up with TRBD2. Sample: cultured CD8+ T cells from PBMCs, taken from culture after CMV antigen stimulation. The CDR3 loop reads CASSRPSGGLVPDNEQFF. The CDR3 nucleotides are TGTGCCAGCAGCCGGCCTAGCGGGGGGCTCGTTCCCGACAATGAGCAGTTCTTC.